This passage covers 24 T cell receptor beta chains from one sample sequenced in a study of cytomegalovirus exposure and HLA in healthy donors. Use of 60 Vbeta and 13 Jbeta primers characterized the PCR. The protocol was immunoSEQ multiplex PCR, while the TCRdb copy is restricted to in-frame clones and leaves out a portion. Its table lists 75,000 to 100,000 clones. The sequencing input was PBMCs. These receptors originate from a woman between 55 and 75 years old in good health and CMV-seronegative.

The gene calls are TRBV7-9 and TRBJ2-2; D remains ambiguous. Germline V gene sequence: CDR1 SEHNR, CDR2 FQNEAQ (reference sequence). CDR3 size: 15 residues. V lost 2 bases to trimming and J lost 4 bases, with 11 bases between them. The CDR3 protein is CASSLHEGGTGELFF. CDR3 sequence (DNA): TGTGCCAGCAGCTTACACGAAGGCGGCACCGGGGAGCTGTTTTTT.

The genes are TRBV28 and TRBJ1-2; perhaps TRBD1 as D (5 bases). With 5 bases removed from V and 8 bases from J, the gap between germline ends came to 18 bases. Germline V lookup: CDR1 MDHEN, CDR2 SYDVKM. This CDR3 comprises 14 residues. CDR3: CASSPGTLSGGYTF. CDR3 DNA sequence: TGTGCCAGCAGTCCCGGGACTTTAAGTGGCGGCTACACCTTC.

The chain uses TRBV2 and TRBJ1-1; D is uncertain. CDR3 length equals 13 residues. Trimming stripped 8 bases from V and 4 bases from J, with 14 bases between. The germline gives CDR1 SNHLY, CDR2 FYNNEI. The CDR3 sequence is CASEGLLGTEAFF. The CDR3 DNA reads as TGTGCCAGCGAGGGCCTGCTGGGCACTGAAGCTTTCTTT. The full variable domain, with the rest looked up from reference TRBV2 and TRBJ1-1, is EPEVTQTPSHQVTQMGQEVILRCVPISNHLYFYWYRQILGQKVEFLVSFYNNEISEKSEIFDDQFSVERPDGSNFTLKIRSTKLEDSAMYFCASEGLLGTEAFFGQGTRLTVV.

The rearrangement joins TRBV28 to TRBJ1-2; D remains unclear. The V and J ends lost 5 bases and 11 bases respectively, with 18 bases between them. Germline V CDR1 and CDR2: MDHEN, SYDVKM. The CDR3 runs 13 residues. The chain's CDR3 is CASSQPDGRRYTF. CDR3 DNA: TGTGCCAGCAGTCAACCGGACGGGAGGAGGTACACCTTC.

This rearrangement joins TRBV2 to TRBJ1-5; the match to TRBD1 covers 8 bases. CDR3 length: 18 residues. Germline lookup yields CDR1 SNHLY and CDR2 FYNNEI. The ends lost 5 bases at V and 0 bases at J; junction bases unmatched: 12. CDR3 in amino acids: CASSSRSGTGYSNQPQHF. CDR3 nucleotides: TGTGCCAGCAGTTCCCGTTCTGGGACAGGATATAGCAATCAGCCCCAGCATTTT.

On this clone: The identical CDR3 is also encoded by other nucleotide sequences in the sample. This chain links TRBV6-5 with TRBJ1-1; D is undetermined. V lost 0 bases, J lost 1 base, and 3 bases lay in between. The CDR3 is 13 residues long. Germline V gene sequence: CDR1 MNHEY, CDR2 SVGAGI. The CDR3 bases are TGTGCCAGCAGTTACTCGCGGAACACTGAAGCTTTCTTT. Its protein is CASSYSRNTEAFF.

The J gene is TRBJ2-2, the V gene TRBV5-4; 7 bases are a match to TRBD1. V shed 4 bases and J 5 bases; nucleotides not matched to a gene: 5. This CDR3 contains 14 residues. CDR1 and CDR2 from the germline V gene are SGHNT and YYREEE (reference sequence). CDR3 residues: CASSPGGRTGELFF. The CDR3 bases are TGTGCCAGCAGCCCAGGGGGTAGGACCGGGGAGCTGTTTTTT.

This chain joins TRBV4-2 and TRBJ1-1; D remains unclear. This CDR3 has 14 residues. Germline CDR1 and CDR2: LGHNA and YNFKEQ. Trimming took 5 bases from V and 1 from J, leaving 11 bases between them. The CDR3 region has the DNA TGTGCCAGCAGCAAGCCGGGTCCGAACACTGAAGCTTTCTTT. Translated, it gives CASSKPGPNTEAFF.

The J gene is TRBJ1-2, the V gene TRBV7-2; TRBD1 might be the D (6 bases). CDR3 size: 18 residues. Germline values: CDR1 SGHTA, CDR2 FQGNSA. V was trimmed by 1 base and J by 1 base, leaving 19 bases between them. CDR3 in amino acids: CASSLGSGRAGVNYGYTF. The CDR3 DNA follows: TGTGCCAGCAGCTTAGGTTCCGGTAGGGCAGGGGTTAACTATGGCTACACCTTC.

The chain combines TRBV2 with TRBJ1-5; TRBD1 is a possible D gene (6 bases). V gave up 0 bases and J gave up 1 base, with 7 bases separating them. This CDR3 has 15 residues. CDR1 is SNHLY, CDR2 FYNNEI, per germline. In DNA, the CDR3 is TGTGCCAGCAGTGAAGCTAGGGGGAGCAATCAGCCCCAGCATTTT. Protein product: CASSEARGSNQPQHF.

The chain carries TRBV5-4 and TRBJ2-7; 12 bases agree with TRBD2. V was clipped by 2 bases and J by 3 bases; unmatched bases: 12. Germline V gene data show CDR1 as SGHNT and CDR2 as YYREEE (reference sequence). The CDR3 spans 18 residues. CDR3 bases: TGTGCCAGCAGCTTAGGGCTAGCGGGAGGGCCCGACAACTACGAGCAGTACTTC. This gives the protein CASSLGLAGGPDNYEQYF.

This rearrangement joins TRBV10-2 to TRBJ1-4, with 7 bases aligning to TRBD1. V was pared by 5 bases and J by 8 bases, with 5 bases of the junction left unmatched. CDR1 and CDR2 (germline): WSHSY, SAAADI. The CDR3 consists of 13 residues. The CDR3 sequence is CASSLTGDEKLFF. For the CDR3, the DNA is TGCGCCAGCAGTCTCACAGGGGACGAAAAACTGTTTTTT.

The chain combines TRBV19 with TRBJ2-7; 8 bases are a match to TRBD2. The germline V gene encodes CDR1 LNHDA and CDR2 SQIVND (reference sequence). The CDR3 has 15 amino acids. J gave up 2 bases and V 5 bases, and 8 bases lay outside the gene matches. The CDR3 DNA reads as TGTGCCAGTAGTTTGGAAAGCGGGAGACCCTACGAGCAGTACTTC. Protein: CASSLESGRPYEQYF.

The V call is TRBV5-1, the J call TRBJ2-7; 10 bases match TRBD2. In germline, CDR1 is SGHRS, CDR2 YFSETQ. The CDR3 is 15 residues long. V gave up 5 bases and J gave up 2 bases; unmatched junction bases: 7. CDR3 sequence: CASSKLAGLPYEQYF. The CDR3 DNA reads as TGCGCCAGCAGTAAACTAGCGGGATTGCCCTACGAGCAGTACTTC.

The gene calls are TRBV6-1 and TRBJ2-5; D unresolved. The V gene's germline CDR1 is MNHNS and CDR2 SASEGT. The CDR3 is 14 residues long. Between the trimmed V and J ends, which lost 2 bases and 5 bases, there was a span of 12 bases. CDR3 residues: CASSERPAGETQYF. DNA for the CDR3: TGTGCCAGCAGTGAACGGCCAGCCGGGGAGACCCAGTACTTC.

J is TRBJ1-1 and V is TRBV4-2; D is undetermined. Between the trimmed V and J ends, which lost 0 bases and 4 bases, there was a span of 15 bases. The CDR3 extends over 16 amino acids. The germline gives CDR1 LGHNA, CDR2 YNFKEQ. CDR3 sequence reads: CASSQESQTRSTEAFF. The DNA for the CDR3 is TGTGCCAGCAGCCAAGAAAGCCAGACAAGGTCCACTGAAGCTTTCTTT.

The rearrangement links TRBV2 to TRBJ1-2; D might be TRBD1 (5 bases). From germline, CDR1 is SNHLY and CDR2 FYNNEI. This CDR3 spans 13 amino acids. With 8 bases removed from V and 3 bases from J, the gap between germline ends came to 13 bases. The CDR3 reads CASGTGLDYGYTF. In DNA form, the CDR3 reads TGTGCCAGCGGAACAGGTTTGGACTATGGCTACACCTTC.

The CDR3 region has the DNA TGTGCCAGCAGTTCTCGACTATTTGCAGGCCAAGAGACCCAGTACTTC. This sequence encodes CASSSRLFAGQETQYF. V and J are TRBV6-5 and TRBJ2-5, with D maybe TRBD2 (5 bases). The length of the CDR3 is 16 residues. The ends were cut back, 4 bases at V and 1 base at J, with 16 bases in the middle. CDR1 and CDR2 from the germline V gene are MNHEY and SVGAGI.

The V gene is TRBV29-1, the J gene TRBJ1-1; D is possibly TRBD1 (5 bases). Looked up from germline, CDR1 is SQVTM and CDR2 is ANQGSEA. Between the trimmed V and J ends, which lost 7 bases and 2 bases, there was a span of 11 bases. The CDR3 is 12 residues long. The CDR3 reads CSASRANTEAFF. DNA of the CDR3: TGCAGCGCCAGCAGGGCAAACACTGAAGCTTTCTTT.

This rearrangement joins TRBV27 to TRBJ2-1, with D perhaps matching TRBD2 (6 bases). V was cut by 8 bases and J by 4 bases, with 15 bases left in between. CDR3 length equals 14 residues. Germline assignment: CDR1 MNHEY and CDR2 SMNVEV (reference sequence). The DNA for the CDR3 is TGTGCCAGCGGTGTAGGACTACCTTACAATGAGCAGTTCTTC. It specifies CASGVGLPYNEQFF.

This chain uses TRBV18 with TRBJ1-3; the D gene is possibly TRBD1 (6 bases). Germline CDR1 is KGHSH and CDR2 is LQKENI. This CDR3 contains 15 residues. Trimming shortened V by 4 bases and J by 0 bases, and 10 bases separated the two germline ends. DNA for the CDR3: TGTGCCAGCTCACTAGGACAGAGCTCTGGAAACACCATATATTTT. It yields the protein CASSLGQSSGNTIYF. Drawing the rest from reference TRBV18 and TRBJ1-3, the complete variable domain is NAGVMQNPRHLVRRRGQEARLRCSPMKGHSHVYWYRQLPEEGLKFMVYLQKENIIDESGMPKERFSAEFPKEGPSILRIQQVVRGDSAAYFCASSLGQSSGNTIYFGEGSWLTVV.

This chain connects TRBV18 to TRBJ2-7, with 7 bases matching TRBD1. This CDR3 region has 13 residues. The germline CDR1 and CDR2 sequences are KGHSH and LQKENI. V lost 5 bases to trimming and J lost 6 bases; unmatched junction nucleotides: 7. The CDR3 region has the DNA TGTGCCAGCTCAACTACAGGGGACGCCGAGCAGTACTTC. Its translation: CASSTTGDAEQYF. Using reference TRBV18 and TRBJ2-7 for the parts outside the CDR3, the full variable domain is NAGVMQNPRHLVRRRGQEARLRCSPMKGHSHVYWYRQLPEEGLKFMVYLQKENIIDESGMPKERFSAEFPKEGPSILRIQQVVRGDSAAYFCASSTTGDAEQYFGPGTRLTVT.

V gene TRBV27 combines with J gene TRBJ1-6; a possible D gene is TRBD1 (6 bases). The CDR3 is made up of 15 amino acids. Germline V gene sequence: CDR1 MNHEY, CDR2 SMNVEV (reference sequence). V was clipped by 5 bases and J by 8 bases, with 16 bases between them. CDR3 amino acids: CASSGGAAGDSPLHF. CDR3 DNA sequence: TGTGCCAGCAGTGGGGGGGCGGCCGGGGATTCACCCCTCCACTTT.

This chain uses TRBV11-2 with TRBJ2-1; 8 bases map to TRBD1. From germline, CDR1 is SGHAT and CDR2 FQNNGV. The CDR3 sequence is 13 residues long. With 5 bases clipped from V and 10 bases from J, the junction kept 7 bases outside the gene matches. Here the CDR3 DNA reads TGTGCCAGCAGCCCTCGACAGGGGAAAGAGCAGTTCTTC. Translation: CASSPRQGKEQFF.